What follows are 25 T cell receptor beta chains derived from one specimen sequenced in a study of OX40 agonist ivuxolimab in advanced cancers. The table came from immunoSEQ multiplex PCR; TCRdb's copy has only in-frame clones and leaves some out. The table lists more than 45,000 clones, around 85% of them singletons. The sequencing used CD4+ or CD8+ T cells sorted from blood, collected in a trial of the OX40 agonist ivuxolimab. The receptor source for this set is an adult with an advanced solid tumor such as melanoma, head and neck, liver or kidney cancer.

The V and J genes are TRBV10-3 and TRBJ2-3, with 9 bases lining up with TRBD2. Germline CDR1 ENHRY, CDR2 SYGVKD. J gave up 2 bases and V 8 bases, and 14 bases lay outside the gene matches. CDR3 size: 17 residues. DNA for the CDR3: TGTGCCATCGGGGGCCCGGGGCTAGCGGGGCTCACAGATACGCAGTATTTT. It translates to CAIGGPGLAGLTDTQYF.

V usage is TRBV10-1 and J usage is TRBJ1-2, with 7 nucleotides matching TRBD1. The CDR3 runs 13 residues. The J segment lost 4 bases and the V segment lost 6 bases, leaving 5 bases of the junction unmatched. CDR1 is WNHNN and CDR2 is SYGVQD in the germline V gene (reference sequence). The CDR3 bases are TGCGCCAGCAGCGAGGGACAGTTCTATGGCTACACCTTC. Protein: CASSEGQFYGYTF.

The rearrangement uses TRBV7-9 and TRBJ1-3, with D maybe TRBD1 (5 bases). V was cut by 8 bases and J by 1 base, with 12 bases left in between. The CDR3 has 14 amino acids. Germline loops: CDR1 SEHNR, CDR2 FQNEAQ (reference sequence). CDR3 in amino acids: CASGLTGSGNTIYF. The CDR3 DNA reads as TGTGCCAGCGGCCTTACAGGTTCTGGAAACACCATATATTTT.

This sequence joins TRBV15 and TRBJ2-2, with 11 bases lining up with TRBD1. V was pared by 2 bases and J by 3 bases, with 2 bases of the junction left unmatched. Germline CDR1 reads LNHNV; CDR2 reads YYDKDF (reference sequence). This CDR3 contains 16 residues. CDR3 nucleotide sequence: TGTGCCACCAGCAGACCGGGACAGGGGGACACCGGGGAGCTGTTTTTT. This sequence encodes CATSRPGQGDTGELFF.

This chain uses TRBV27 with TRBJ1-6; D is undetermined. The germline CDR1 and CDR2 sequences are MNHEY and SMNVEV (reference sequence). V lost 2 bases and J 7 bases, leaving 15 bases between the germline ends. The CDR3 is 16 amino acids. The CDR3 sequence is CASSLGQWGLNSPLHF. DNA for the CDR3: TGTGCCAGCAGTTTAGGTCAGTGGGGTTTAAATTCACCCCTCCACTTT.

Details on this clone: The junction departs from germline at one end; a sequencing error may be responsible. The chain couples TRBV19 to TRBJ2-5; TRBD1 matches at 8 bases. The CDR3 covers 14 residues. CDR1 LNHDA and CDR2 SQIVND come from the germline V gene (reference sequence). CDR3 loop: CASSRQGNQETQYF. CDR3 sequence (DNA): TGTGCCAGTAGTAGACAGGGGAACCAGGAGACCCAGTACTTC.

The chain recombines TRBV5-1 with TRBJ1-6; D call uncertain. V gave up 9 bases and J gave up 3 bases, with 13 bases separating them. The germline V gene encodes CDR1 SGHRS and CDR2 YFSETQ. This CDR3 is 14 amino acids long. The DNA of the CDR3 is TGCGCCACCAGGAAGGAGAGCTATAATTCACCCCTCCACTTT. Residues: CATRKESYNSPLHF.

This clone was detected only once. The chain recombines TRBV9 with TRBJ2-3; TRBD1 is a possible D gene (5 bases). The CDR3 is 13 residues long. The V gene lost 2 bases and the J gene lost 4 bases, with 8 bases spanning the gap. CDR1 and CDR2 from the germline V gene are SGDLS and YYNGEE. Here the CDR3 DNA reads TGTGCCAGCAGCGTCGGACACTCAGATACGCAGTATTTT. This codes for CASSVGHSDTQYF.

This sequence joins TRBV7-2 and TRBJ2-3; 8 bases line up with TRBD2. Germline-derived CDR1 and CDR2 are SGHTA and FQGNSA. The CDR3 totals 15 residues. Trimming cost V 1 base and J 3 bases; bases outside gene matches: 3. This chain's CDR3 is CASSLESGSTDTQYF. The CDR3 coding sequence is TGTGCCAGCAGCTTAGAGAGCGGGAGTACAGATACGCAGTATTTT.

V is TRBV5-6 and J is TRBJ2-2, with no clear D. The V gene lost 2 bases and the J gene lost 6 bases, with 8 bases spanning the gap. Germline assignment: CDR1 SGHDT and CDR2 YYEEEE. The length of the CDR3 is 13 residues. CDR3 loop: CASSLGRAGELFF. The CDR3 bases are TGTGCCAGCAGCTTAGGTCGAGCCGGGGAGCTGTTTTTT.

This rearrangement joins TRBV6-6 to TRBJ2-7, with D hard to call. This CDR3 region has 14 residues. Trimming shortened V by 5 bases and J by 3 bases, and 14 bases separated the two germline ends. The germline V gene has CDR1 MNHNY and CDR2 SVGAGI (reference sequence). CDR3 residues: CASSDGRTLYEQYF. CDR3 sequence (DNA): TGTGCCAGCAGTGACGGACGCACGCTCTACGAGCAGTACTTC.

This chain uses TRBV10-1 with TRBJ2-2; perhaps TRBD1 as D (5 bases). This CDR3 contains 15 residues. Trimming removed 4 bases from V and 4 bases from J, with 13 bases in between. Germline values: CDR1 WNHNN, CDR2 SYGVQD (reference sequence). The CDR3 region has the DNA TGCGCCAGCAGTGTGTCCAGGGTTTTCACCGGGGAGCTGTTTTTT. Translated, it gives CASSVSRVFTGELFF.

This chain links TRBV5-4 with TRBJ2-5; 11 bases align to TRBD2. The CDR3 contains 17 residues. The junction had 9 bases not matched to a gene; V was cut back by 4 bases and J by 1 base. The germline CDR1 and CDR2 sequences are SGHNT and YYREEE (reference sequence). The CDR3 DNA reads as TGTGCCAGCAGCCCCGGGGGTAGCGGGAGGGCCCAAGAGACCCAGTACTTC. Residues: CASSPGGSGRAQETQYF.

CDR3 loop: CASSVIPGLGETQYF. Written as DNA, the CDR3 is TGTGCCAGCAGCGTAATCCCAGGGTTGGGAGAGACCCAGTACTTC. This rearrangement joins TRBV9 to TRBJ2-5, with D perhaps matching TRBD1 (5 bases). The CDR3 loop spans 15 amino acids. Germline V gives CDR1 SGDLS, CDR2 YYNGEE. Trimming shortened V by 1 base and J by 4 bases, and 14 bases separated the two germline ends.

This chain joins TRBV28 and TRBJ1-1; D is possibly TRBD1 (5 bases). The germline gives CDR1 MDHEN, CDR2 SYDVKM. This CDR3 comprises 15 residues. V dropped 5 bases and J dropped 4 bases, with 17 bases sitting between them. In DNA, the CDR3 is TGTGCCAGCAGTCCTGCGTATCGGGGGAGCACTGAAGCTTTCTTT. This encodes CASSPAYRGSTEAFF. Complete variable domain (other parts from reference TRBV28 and TRBJ1-1): DVKVTQSSRYLVKRTGEKVFLECVQDMDHENMFWYRQDPGLGLRLIYFSYDVKMKEKGDIPEGYSVSREKKERFSLILESASTNQTSMYLCASSPAYRGSTEAFFGQGTRLTVV.

The table lists this clone with a count of one. The CDR3 region has the DNA TGTGCCAGCAGCCCAGGAAACCACTACGAGCAGTACTTC. Translating it yields CASSPGNHYEQYF. The gene calls are TRBV7-3 and TRBJ2-7; D ambiguous. Trimming took 5 bases from V and 3 from J, leaving 11 bases between them. The CDR3 runs 13 residues. Germline CDR1 reads SGHTA; CDR2 reads FQGTGA.

In this sample, this clone turned up once. This chain links TRBV6-1 with TRBJ2-1; D remains unclear. Germline V gene data show CDR1 as MNHNS and CDR2 as SASEGT. The length of the CDR3 is 12 residues. V was cut by 2 bases and J by 8 bases, with 7 bases left in between. The CDR3 reads CASSEIWDEQFF. Here the CDR3 DNA reads TGTGCCAGCAGTGAAATCTGGGATGAGCAGTTCTTC.

The gene calls are TRBV2 and TRBJ2-2; D is ambiguous. The CDR3 covers 14 residues. CDR1 is SNHLY, CDR2 FYNNEI, per germline. V was clipped by 2 bases and J by 4 bases, with 8 bases between them. CDR3 region: CASSELGSTGELFF. The DNA for the CDR3 is TGTGCCAGCAGTGAACTAGGTAGCACCGGGGAGCTGTTTTTT.

This chain uses TRBV27 with TRBJ2-1; TRBD2 matches 8 bases. Trimming removed 10 bases from V and 8 bases from J; junction bases left unmatched: 13. This CDR3 contains 14 residues. Looked up from germline, CDR1 is MNHEY and CDR2 is SMNVEV (reference sequence). CDR3 bases: TGTGCCACGCAAGGGGCTAGCGGGCGGCATGAGCAGTTCTTC. This sequence encodes CATQGASGRHEQFF.

The rearrangement joins TRBV18 to TRBJ1-2; D may be TRBD1 (5 bases). This CDR3 is 13 amino acids long. V gave up 6 bases and J gave up 7 bases, with 15 bases separating them. Looked up from germline, CDR1 is KGHSH and CDR2 is LQKENI. CDR3 protein: CASSLSRDGGYTF. In nucleotides, the CDR3 is TGTGCCAGCTCTCTAAGCAGGGACGGTGGCTACACCTTC.

This rearrangement joins TRBV5-1 to TRBJ2-1; D may match TRBD1 or TRBD2 (5 bases each). Germline V CDR1 and CDR2: SGHRS, YFSETQ. V lost 4 bases, J lost 8 bases, and 19 bases lay in between. The CDR3 length is 15 residues. The CDR3 nucleotides are TGCGCCAGCAGCCCGGGACGGACGTCGATCGATGAGCAGTTCTTC. Amino acids: CASSPGRTSIDEQFF.

The rearrangement uses TRBV29-1 and TRBJ1-2; the D gene is possibly TRBD1 (5 bases). The CDR3 is 12 residues long. Looked up from germline, CDR1 is SQVTM and CDR2 is ANQGSEA. V lost 5 bases and J 4 bases, leaving 11 bases between the germline ends. CDR3 amino acids: CSVPGRGYGYTF. The CDR3 DNA sequence: TGCAGCGTTCCGGGACGGGGCTATGGCTACACCTTC. The full variable domain, completed using reference TRBV29-1 and TRBJ1-2, is SAVISQKPSRDICQRGTSLTIQCQVDSQVTMMFWYRQQPGQSLTLIATANQGSEATYESGFVIDKFPISRPNLTFSTLTVSNMSPEDSSIYLCSVPGRGYGYTFGSGTRLTVV.

CDR3 nucleotides: TGTGCCAGCTCACCTGTGGCAGGGGGGTCTGAATCACCCCTCCACTTT. It specifies CASSPVAGGSESPLHF. The chain couples TRBV18 to TRBJ1-6; 7 positions match TRBD1. Germline CDR1 reads KGHSH; CDR2 reads LQKENI. V was pared by 3 bases and J by 10 bases, with 12 bases of the junction left unmatched. The CDR3 has 16 residues. Based on the CDR3 plus reference TRBV18 and TRBJ1-6, the full variable domain is NAGVMQNPRHLVRRRGQEARLRCSPMKGHSHVYWYRQLPEEGLKFMVYLQKENIIDESGMPKERFSAEFPKEGPSILRIQQVVRGDSAAYFCASSPVAGGSESPLHFGNGTRLTVT.

The chain employs TRBV4-2 and TRBJ1-1; D not certain. The CDR3 sequence is 20 residues long. V was pared by 2 bases and J by 3 bases, with 28 bases between. Germline-derived CDR1 and CDR2 are LGHNA and YNFKEQ. CDR3 sequence: CASSQRTSRQGGFGDTEAFF. In DNA, the CDR3 is TGTGCCAGCAGCCAAAGAACTAGCCGACAAGGCGGGTTCGGGGACACTGAAGCTTTCTTT.

V usage is TRBV21-1 and J usage is TRBJ2-3. TRBV21-1 is marked as a pseudogene. The CDR3 length is 13 residues. The CDR3 DNA sequence: TGTGCCACCCCACCGGACAGCACAGATACGCAGTATTTT. Amino acids: CATPPDSTDTQYF.